This section outlines one TCR beta chain sequence together with its context. Its antigen is currently unknown. The data originate from a study of Ad26.COV2.S vaccination and SARS-CoV-2 variants. Study conclusions and caveats: Marked by substantial breadth, spike-specific CD8+ and CD4+ T cell responses were reportedly seen after vaccination.

Clones were read by immunoSEQ multiplex PCR, and TCRdb kept only the in-frame ones, dropping some. This table holds about 350,000 clones, about 85% found once. Treatment denoted: about 20 received Ad26.COV2.S at low or high dose, single or two shots; roughly five received placebo; per-sample allocation not given. Samples were taken on day 63 after the first vaccine or placebo injection. Specimen: peripheral blood, collected in a trial of Ad26.COV2.S vaccine versus placebo. This clonotype was sampled from a person aged 18-60 years who received the Ad26.COV2.S COVID-19 vaccine or a placebo.

The CDR3 DNA reads TGTGCCAGCAGCGTAGAGGGGGGGACTGGAAATGAGCAGTTCTTC. Protein sequence: CASSVEGGTGNEQFF. The rearrangement uses TRBV9 and TRBJ2-1, with D perhaps TRBD2 (7 bases). From germline, CDR1 is SGDLS and CDR2 YYNGEE. The CDR3 extends over 15 amino acids. V shed 0 bases and J shed 7 bases, with 14 bases lying between them.